Listed below are T cell receptor beta chains from one sample, sequenced in a study of human T cells and chemical hapten exposure. Each CDR3 protein gets one entry after TCRdb re-called the RACE reads with MiXCR. This sample has about 80,000 distinct CDR3 sequences, with 10% to 13% found just once. The sample consisted of whole blood, taken in connection with sensitization to the hapten diphenylcyclopropenone (DPC). All receptors come from a woman aged 25 to 45 with alopecia areata. Some clones in this sample may be carry-over from other donors' samples. CDR3s leave out the opening cysteine and the closing phenylalanine or tryptophan. The order of the fields is J gene, clone size, V gene, CDR3 protein. Clone size appears in some rows only: once, few, many, or a class for an expanded clone.

j_gene: TRBJ2-3; abundance: many; v_gene: TRBV18; CDR3aa: ASSTGQGPDTQY
j_gene: TRBJ2-5; abundance: NA; v_gene: TRBV29-1; CDR3aa: SVGLGAETQY
j_gene: TRBJ2-2; abundance: many; v_gene: TRBV28; CDR3aa: ASSLFRGSDGELF
j_gene: TRBJ1-5; abundance: few; v_gene: TRBV28; CDR3aa: ASARSGPDQPQH
j_gene: TRBJ1-2; abundance: NA; v_gene: TRBV28; CDR3aa: ASTEGQSYGYT
j_gene: TRBJ2-3; abundance: many; v_gene: TRBV3-1; CDR3aa: ASSQVPDTQY
j_gene: TRBJ2-1; abundance: many; v_gene: TRBV18; CDR3aa: ASSPPSGSEQF
j_gene: TRBJ2-7; abundance: many; v_gene: TRBV12-3/TRBV12-4; CDR3aa: ASSTLTPYEQY
j_gene: TRBJ1-5; abundance: NA; v_gene: TRBV18; CDR3aa: ASSRETGGGQPQH
j_gene: TRBJ2-5; abundance: few; v_gene: TRBV20-1; CDR3aa: SARSVGRRLQETQY
j_gene: TRBJ2-5; abundance: many; v_gene: TRBV29-1; CDR3aa: SVEGTETQY
j_gene: TRBJ1-5; abundance: NA; v_gene: TRBV3-1; CDR3aa: ASTPWRQASNQPQH
j_gene: TRBJ2-3; abundance: few; v_gene: TRBV7-2; CDR3aa: ASSSDSVAGGRTDTQY
j_gene: TRBJ2-5; abundance: many; v_gene: TRBV12-3/TRBV12-4; CDR3aa: ASSLGGPAQETQY
j_gene: TRBJ2-7; abundance: many; v_gene: TRBV20-1; CDR3aa: SARTGSSYEQY
j_gene: TRBJ2-6; abundance: many; v_gene: TRBV5-1; CDR3aa: ASSPTTDSFSGANVLT
j_gene: TRBJ1-4; abundance: few; v_gene: TRBV20-1; CDR3aa: SARDSSANEKLF
j_gene: TRBJ2-3; abundance: many; v_gene: TRBV28; CDR3aa: ASTLNGLAGADTQY
j_gene: TRBJ1-5; abundance: NA; v_gene: TRBV28; CDR3aa: ASSRISTSQPQH
j_gene: TRBJ1-1; abundance: many; v_gene: TRBV5-4; CDR3aa: ASSLGVNTEAF
j_gene: TRBJ2-2; abundance: many; v_gene: TRBV19; CDR3aa: ASSDYSLGTGELF
j_gene: TRBJ1-1; abundance: few; v_gene: TRBV5-6; CDR3aa: ASSLVAGRATEAF
j_gene: TRBJ1-6; abundance: few; v_gene: TRBV10-2; CDR3aa: ASSESRGISYNSPLH
j_gene: TRBJ1-1; abundance: NA; v_gene: TRBV21-1; CDR3aa: ASSTRTTGPLPGTEAF
j_gene: TRBJ1-4; abundance: many; v_gene: TRBV27; CDR3aa: ASSLRGLSNEKLF
j_gene: TRBJ2-5; abundance: many; v_gene: TRBV6-1; CDR3aa: ATSDPGGSQETQY
j_gene: TRBJ1-6; abundance: many; v_gene: TRBV6-2/TRBV6-3; CDR3aa: ASTYRMGTNSPLH
j_gene: TRBJ2-1; abundance: few; v_gene: TRBV29-1; CDR3aa: SVGRYNEQF
j_gene: TRBJ2-7; abundance: many; v_gene: TRBV11-2; CDR3aa: ASSLVRDSVEQY
j_gene: TRBJ1-5; abundance: many; v_gene: TRBV21-1; CDR3aa: ASSPHDECNQPQH
j_gene: TRBJ2-1; abundance: many; v_gene: TRBV6-5; CDR3aa: ASRTSGGNNEQF